Following are 8 T cell receptor beta chains from one sample sequenced in a study of STAT5B mutations in CD4+ large granular lymphocyte leukemia. Assay: immunoSEQ multiplex PCR; the TCRdb copy retains only in-frame clones and omits some. The top ten clones hold 3% to 3.5% of a sample with around 30,000 clones, about four fifths of them seen once. What was sequenced was CD4+ T cells from blood buffy coats. These receptors all stem from a human donor in good health.

The V and J genes are TRBV13 and TRBJ2-5; TRBD1 agrees at 8 bases. V trimming: 6 bases; J trimming: 5 bases; junction bases outside the gene matches: 8. Germline V CDR1 and CDR2: PRHDT, FYEKMQ (reference sequence). This CDR3 spans 14 amino acids. Here the CDR3 DNA reads TGTGCCAGCAGTGGGGCAGGGGGCAAGGAGACCCAGTACTTC. It yields the protein CASSGAGGKETQYF.

V usage is TRBV9 and J usage is TRBJ1-2; 7 bases align to TRBD1. Per the germline V gene, CDR1 is SGDLS and CDR2 is YYNGEE. Trimming took 4 bases from V and 4 from J; bases not matched to a gene: 7. This CDR3 region has 14 residues. The CDR3: CASSSDTGVYGYTF. The CDR3 DNA follows: TGTGCCAGCAGCTCGGATACAGGGGTCTATGGCTACACCTTC.

V usage is TRBV7-2 and J usage is TRBJ2-1; D gene uncertain. V was trimmed by 3 bases and J by 9 bases, leaving 6 bases between them. Germline V CDR1 and CDR2: SGHTA, FQGNSA. This CDR3 spans 11 amino acids. The CDR3 region has the DNA TGTGCCAGCAGCTTTATCACTGAGCAGTTCTTC. It encodes CASSFITEQFF.

The V call is TRBV2, the J call TRBJ1-5, with unresolved D. CDR1 is SNHLY and CDR2 is FYNNEI in the germline V gene. Deletions cut 6 bases from V and 3 bases from J, with 12 bases between. This CDR3 region has 14 residues. The CDR3 DNA reads TGTGCCAGCAGCGTAGAAAAGTCCAATCAGCCCCAGCATTTT. It specifies CASSVEKSNQPQHF.

CDR3 bases: TGCGCCAGCAGCCAGAGCCGGGGCAATGAGCAGTTCTTC. Encoded protein: CASSQSRGNEQFF. J is TRBJ2-1 and V is TRBV4-3; tentative D call: TRBD2 (5 bases). Germline assignment: CDR1 LGHNA and CDR2 YSLEER. Between the trimmed V and J ends, which lost 3 bases and 6 bases, there was a span of 9 bases. This CDR3 has 13 amino acids.

The gene calls are TRBV15 and TRBJ2-1; TRBD2 might be the D (6 bases). The CDR3 length is 14 residues. Germline V lookup: CDR1 LNHNV, CDR2 YYDKDF (reference sequence). V was cut by 5 bases and J by 7 bases, with 15 bases left in between. As DNA, the CDR3 is TGTGCCACCAGCTCCGCGGGACGCTGGAATGAGCAGTTCTTC. Translating gives CATSSAGRWNEQFF.

The chain recombines TRBV27 with TRBJ2-2; 9 bases align to TRBD2. The CDR3 has 15 amino acids. Germline values: CDR1 MNHEY, CDR2 SMNVEV (reference sequence). J lost 1 base, V lost 5 bases, and 2 bases had no gene match. CDR3 in amino acids: CASSLTSGNTGELFF. The CDR3 nucleotides are TGTGCCAGCAGTCTGACTAGCGGGAACACCGGGGAGCTGTTTTTT.

The gene calls are TRBV19 and TRBJ2-7; TRBD1 aligns across 9 bases. Germline CDR1 is LNHDA and CDR2 is SQIVND (reference sequence). The CDR3 covers 15 residues. With 1 base clipped from V and 4 bases from J, the junction kept 5 bases outside the gene matches. CDR3 loop: CASSIGRDRAYEQYF. CDR3 bases: TGTGCCAGTAGTATAGGCAGGGACAGGGCTTACGAGCAGTACTTC.